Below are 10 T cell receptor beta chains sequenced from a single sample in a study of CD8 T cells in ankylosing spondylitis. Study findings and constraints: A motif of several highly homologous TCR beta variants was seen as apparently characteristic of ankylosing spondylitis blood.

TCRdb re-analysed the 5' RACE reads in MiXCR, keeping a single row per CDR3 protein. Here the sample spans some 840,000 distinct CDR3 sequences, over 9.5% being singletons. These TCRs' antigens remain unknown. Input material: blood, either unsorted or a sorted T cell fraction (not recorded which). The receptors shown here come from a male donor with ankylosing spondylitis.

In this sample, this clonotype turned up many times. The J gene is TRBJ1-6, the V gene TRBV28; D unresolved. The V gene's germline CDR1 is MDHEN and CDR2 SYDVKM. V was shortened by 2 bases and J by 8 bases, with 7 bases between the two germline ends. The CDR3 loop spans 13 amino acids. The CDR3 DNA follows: TGTGCCAGCAGTTTACTGCAGGATTCACCCCTCCACTTT. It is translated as CASSLLQDSPLHF.

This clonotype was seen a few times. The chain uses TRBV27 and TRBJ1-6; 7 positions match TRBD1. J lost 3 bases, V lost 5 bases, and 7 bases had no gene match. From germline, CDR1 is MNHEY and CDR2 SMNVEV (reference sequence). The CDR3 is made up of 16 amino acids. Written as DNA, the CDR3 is TGTGCCAGCAGTCTCATCCCAGGGGGCTATAATTCACCCCTCCACTTT. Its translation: CASSLIPGGYNSPLHF.

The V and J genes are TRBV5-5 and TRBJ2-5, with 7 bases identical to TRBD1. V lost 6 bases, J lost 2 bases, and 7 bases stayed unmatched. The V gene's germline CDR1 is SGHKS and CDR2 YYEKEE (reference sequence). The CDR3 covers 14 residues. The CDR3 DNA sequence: TGTGCCAGCACCGGGACAGCGTGGCAAGAGACCCAGTACTTC. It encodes CASTGTAWQETQYF.

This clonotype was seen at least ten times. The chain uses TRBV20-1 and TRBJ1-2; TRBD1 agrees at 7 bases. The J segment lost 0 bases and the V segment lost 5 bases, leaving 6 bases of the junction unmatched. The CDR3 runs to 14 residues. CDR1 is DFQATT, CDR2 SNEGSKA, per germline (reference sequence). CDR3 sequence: CSAPLTGANYGYTF. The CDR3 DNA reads TGCAGTGCTCCCCTCACAGGGGCTAACTATGGCTACACCTTC.

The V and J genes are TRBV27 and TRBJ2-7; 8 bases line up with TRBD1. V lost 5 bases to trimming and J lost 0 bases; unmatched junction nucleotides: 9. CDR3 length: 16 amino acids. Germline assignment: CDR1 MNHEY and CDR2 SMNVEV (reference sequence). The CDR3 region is CASSQLRGQPSYEQYF. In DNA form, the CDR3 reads TGTGCCAGCAGTCAACTCAGGGGGCAACCCTCCTACGAGCAGTACTTC.

Here the CDR3 reads CASSLFPGGETQYF. CDR3 DNA: TGCGCCAGCAGCTTGTTTCCGGGCGGAGAGACCCAGTACTTC. V usage is TRBV5-1 and J usage is TRBJ2-5; unclear D gene. Germline assignment: CDR1 SGHRS and CDR2 YFSETQ. The CDR3 spans 14 residues. Trimming took 1 base from V and 4 from J, leaving 11 bases between them.

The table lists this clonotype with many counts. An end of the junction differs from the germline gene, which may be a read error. CDR3 bases: TGTGCCAGCAGTTTAGCGGGGGGAAATCAGCCCCAGCATTTT. Encoded protein: CASSLAGGNQPQHF. The genes are TRBV5-1 and TRBJ1-5; possible D gene TRBD1, 5 bases. CDR1 and CDR2 from the germline V gene are SGHRS and YFSETQ. CDR3 length: 14 amino acids.

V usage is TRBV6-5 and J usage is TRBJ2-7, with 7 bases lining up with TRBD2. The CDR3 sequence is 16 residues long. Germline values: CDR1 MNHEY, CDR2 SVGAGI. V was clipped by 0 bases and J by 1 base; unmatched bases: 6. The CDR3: CASSYSRQGGSYEQYF. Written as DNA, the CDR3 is TGTGCCAGCAGTTACTCGCGGCAGGGAGGGTCCTACGAGCAGTACTTC.

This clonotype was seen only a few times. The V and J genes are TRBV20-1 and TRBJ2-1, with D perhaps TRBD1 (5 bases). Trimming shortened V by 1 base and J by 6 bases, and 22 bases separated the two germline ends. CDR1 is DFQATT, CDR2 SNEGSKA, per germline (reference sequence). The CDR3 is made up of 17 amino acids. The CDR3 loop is CSARASWTLKGSNEQFF. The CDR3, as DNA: TGCAGTGCTAGAGCCTCGTGGACGCTGAAGGGGTCCAATGAGCAGTTCTTC.

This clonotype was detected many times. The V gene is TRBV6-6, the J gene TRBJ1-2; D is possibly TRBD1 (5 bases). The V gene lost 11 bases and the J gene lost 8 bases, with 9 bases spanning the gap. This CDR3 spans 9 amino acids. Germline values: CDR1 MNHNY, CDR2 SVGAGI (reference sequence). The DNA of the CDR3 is TGTGCCGTGTGGGGCGGCTACACCTTC. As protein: CAVWGGYTF.